A single sample is the source of the 12 T cell receptor beta chains below, sequenced in a study of T cells in Graves' hyperthyroidism and ophthalmopathy. The CDR3 regions of TCR beta were amplified from RNA transcripts. HTBI primers were the set used in a first-round RT-PCR of the TCR CDR3. TCRdb re-analysed the multiplex PCR reads in MiXCR, keeping a single row per CDR3 protein. The table records around 600,000 distinct CDR3 sequences, about a sixth of them present only once. Sequenced material: blood. These receptors were taken from a woman between 25 and 40 years old with Graves' hyperthyroidism.

This clonotype has ten or more counts. The chain combines TRBV12-3 or TRBV12-4 with TRBJ2-3; 8 bases fit TRBD2. There are 16 residues in the CDR3. J gave up 7 bases and V 5 bases, and 14 bases lay outside the gene matches. CDR3 sequence (DNA): TGTGCCAGCAGTAGGGATAGCGGGATACGGGGATATACGCAGTATTTT. This gives the protein CASSRDSGIRGYTQYF.

The chain uses TRBV15 and TRBJ1-1, with D hard to call. Germline V gene data show CDR1 as LNHNV and CDR2 as YYDKDF (reference sequence). V lost 0 bases to trimming and J lost 5 bases, with 13 bases between them. The CDR3 is 15 amino acids. The CDR3 sequence: CATSRDRRADTEAFF. CDR3 nucleotides: TGTGCCACCAGCAGAGATCGTAGGGCGGATACTGAAGCTTTCTTT.

The CDR3 coding sequence is TGTGCCAGCAGTGTTGGGGGACAGGGGGTTGGTGAGCAGTTCTTC. Its translation is CASSVGGQGVGEQFF. The chain recombines TRBV25-1 with TRBJ2-1; 11 bases line up with TRBD1. The junction had 8 bases not matched to a gene; V was cut back by 4 bases and J by 9 bases. The CDR3 is made up of 15 amino acids. Germline V gene sequence: CDR1 MGHDK, CDR2 SYGVNS.

V is TRBV18 and J is TRBJ1-3, with 8 bases fitting TRBD1. Germline CDR1 and CDR2: KGHSH and LQKENI. V gave up 1 base and J gave up 6 bases; unmatched junction bases: 5. The CDR3 consists of 15 residues. CDR3: CASSPRTGMENTIYF. Written as DNA, the CDR3 is TGTGCCAGCTCACCACGGACAGGGATGGAAAACACCATATATTTT.

The V and J genes are TRBV7-2 and TRBJ2-7; unclear D gene. Deletions cut 5 bases from V and 2 bases from J, with 13 bases between. The CDR3 covers 14 residues. The germline CDR1 and CDR2 sequences are SGHTA and FQGNSA. The CDR3 DNA follows: TGTGCCAGCAGCCCGCGAGGCTTAGCCTACGAGCAGTACTTC. This codes for CASSPRGLAYEQYF. Full variable domain (missing parts from reference TRBV7-2 and TRBJ2-7): GAGVSQSPSNKVTEKGKDVELRCDPISGHTALYWYRQSLGQGLEFLIYFQGNSAPDKSGLPSDRFSAERTGGSVSTLTIQRTQQEDSAVYLCASSPRGLAYEQYFGPGTRLTVT.

In its sample, this clonotype was seen many times. The chain links TRBV7-3 to TRBJ1-5, with no clear D. V lost 2 bases, J lost 3 bases, and 5 bases lay in between. Germline V gene sequence: CDR1 SGHTA, CDR2 FQGTGA. This CDR3 spans 13 amino acids. DNA of the CDR3: TGTGCCAGCAGCTTAGGTGCCAATCAGCCCCAGCATTTT. Translated: CASSLGANQPQHF.

In regard to this clonotype: This clone may be a read error of a much larger clone one base away. This chain joins TRBV7-3 and TRBJ2-7, with 8 bases fitting TRBD1. There are 14 residues in the CDR3. Germline values: CDR1 SGHTA, CDR2 FQGTGA. For the CDR3, the DNA is TGTGCCAGCAGCTTATCAGGGGGCCAGTACGAGCACTACTTC. Its protein product is CASSLSGGQYEHYF.

This clonotype was seen at least ten times. CDR3 sequence reads: CAWSLDRGRTPYQETQYF. The CDR3 bases are TGTGCCTGGAGTCTCGACAGGGGACGCACTCCGTACCAAGAGACCCAGTACTTC. The chain is built from TRBV30 and TRBJ2-5; 8 bases map to TRBD1. Germline V gene lookup returns CDR1 GTSNPN and CDR2 SVGIG (reference sequence). The V gene end was trimmed by 2 bases and the J gene end by 0 bases; junction bases not matched to a gene: 14. The CDR3 extends over 18 amino acids.

This clonotype occurred a few times. The chain recombines TRBV10-2 with TRBJ1-4, with D uncertain. This CDR3 is 13 amino acids long. The ends were cut back, 8 bases at V and 2 bases at J, with 9 bases in the middle. Germline V CDR1 and CDR2: WSHSY, SAAADI. CDR3 sequence (DNA): TGCGCCAGCTGCGACCGGACTAATGAAAAACTGTTTTTT. It translates to CASCDRTNEKLFF.

This clonotype was observed many times. The chain combines TRBV5-1 with TRBJ2-2, with 7 positions matching TRBD2. Trimming took 7 bases from V and 1 from J; bases not matched to a gene: 19. The CDR3 is 19 residues long. Per the germline V gene, CDR1 is SGHRS and CDR2 is YFSETQ. DNA for the CDR3: TGCGCCAGCCACCGAGGAGGGGCCGCGGGACTACTGAACACCGGGGAGCTGTTTTTT. Amino acids: CASHRGGAAGLLNTGELFF.

The table lists this clonotype with a count of one. The chain is built from TRBV5-1 and TRBJ1-6; D perhaps matches TRBD1 (5 bases). The CDR3 consists of 15 residues. V was clipped by 6 bases and J by 10 bases, with 20 bases between them. Germline V gene sequence: CDR1 SGHRS, CDR2 YFSETQ. This chain's CDR3 is CASNPFGARRSPLHF. CDR3 nucleotide sequence: TGCGCCAGCAACCCTTTCGGGGCTCGAAGATCACCCCTCCACTTT. Full variable domain (rest looked up from reference TRBV5-1 and TRBJ1-6): KAGVTQTPRYLIKTRGQQVTLSCSPISGHRSVSWYQQTPGQGLQFLFEYFSETQRNKGNFPGRFSGRQFSNSRSEMNVSTLELGDSALYLCASNPFGARRSPLHFGNGTRLTVT.

Regarding this clonotype: This may come from a read error, since a much larger clone is one base off. Lacking the conserved final phenylalanine or tryptophan, this CDR3 likely reflects a read error. V gene TRBV20-1 combines with J gene TRBJ2-7; 7 bases agree with TRBD1. The germline V gene encodes CDR1 DFQATT and CDR2 SNEGSKA (reference sequence). The CDR3 loop spans 13 amino acids. J was trimmed by 0 bases and V by 6 bases; bases with no gene match: 5. CDR3 residues: CSATTGVSYEQYS. As DNA, the CDR3 is TGCAGTGCAACCACAGGGGTCTCCTACGAGCAGTACTCC.